This T cell receptor (beta chain) comes out of a study of CD8+ T cells in alopecia areata. RNA extraction was followed by reverse transcription into cDNA, which acted as the sequencing template. Sequenced by immunoSEQ multiplex PCR; TCRdb stores in-frame clones only, minus some. The repertoire holds roughly 75,000 clones, about three fifths seen once, with roughly a sixth in the top ten. Note on this clone: Its antigen is not identified.

Study conclusions and caveats: Across lesional scalp, and particularly alopecia totalis/universalis, clonality surpassed that of normal scalp.

The TCR originated in a human donor with alopecia areata. The sample consisted of CD8+ T cells sorted from blood, taken at week 0.

This CDR3 reads CASSQIAGDQETQYF. CDR3 in DNA: TGTGCCAGCAGCCAAATCGCGGGGGACCAAGAGACCCAGTACTTC. The V gene is TRBV11-2, the J gene TRBJ2-5; 7 bases align to TRBD2. Germline CDR1 and CDR2: SGHAT and FQNNGV. This CDR3 has 15 amino acids. The junction had 6 bases not matched to a gene; V was cut back by 5 bases and J by 0 bases. The whole variable domain, remainder taken from reference TRBV11-2 and TRBJ2-5, is EAGVAQSPRYKIIEKRQSVAFWCNPISGHATLYWYQQILGQGPKLLIQFQNNGVVDDSQLPKDRFSAERLKGVDSTLKIQPAKLEDSAVYLCASSQIAGDQETQYFGPGTRLLVL.